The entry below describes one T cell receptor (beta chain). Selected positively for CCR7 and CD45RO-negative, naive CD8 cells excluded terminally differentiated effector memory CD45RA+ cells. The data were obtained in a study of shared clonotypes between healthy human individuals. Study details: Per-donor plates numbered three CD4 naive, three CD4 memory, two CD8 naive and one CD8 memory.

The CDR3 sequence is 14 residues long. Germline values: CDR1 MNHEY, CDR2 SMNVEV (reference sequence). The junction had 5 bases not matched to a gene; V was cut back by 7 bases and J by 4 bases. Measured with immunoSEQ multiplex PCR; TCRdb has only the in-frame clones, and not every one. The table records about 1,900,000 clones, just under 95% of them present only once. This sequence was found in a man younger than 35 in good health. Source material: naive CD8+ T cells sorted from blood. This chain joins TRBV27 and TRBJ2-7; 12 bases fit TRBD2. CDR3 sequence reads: CASTAGTSGYEQYF. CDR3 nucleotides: TGTGCCAGCACCGCCGGGACTAGCGGGTACGAGCAGTACTTC.